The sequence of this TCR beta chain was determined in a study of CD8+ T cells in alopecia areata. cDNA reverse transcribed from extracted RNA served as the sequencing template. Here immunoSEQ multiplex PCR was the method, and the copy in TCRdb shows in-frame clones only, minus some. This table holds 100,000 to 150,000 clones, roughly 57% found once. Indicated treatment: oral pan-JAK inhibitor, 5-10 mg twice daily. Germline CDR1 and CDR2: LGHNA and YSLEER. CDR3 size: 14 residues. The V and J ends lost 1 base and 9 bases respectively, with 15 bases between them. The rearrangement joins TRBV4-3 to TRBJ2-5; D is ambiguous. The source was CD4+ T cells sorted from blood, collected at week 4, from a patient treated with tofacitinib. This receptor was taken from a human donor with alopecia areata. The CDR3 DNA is TGCGCCAGCAGCCAAGCCCTGGTCACGGCGGCCCAGTACTTC. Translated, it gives CASSQALVTAAQYF.